This T cell receptor (beta chain) is drawn from a study of CD8 T cells in ankylosing spondylitis. MiXCR, run by TCRdb on the 5' RACE reads, gives a single entry per CDR3 protein. The repertoire holds 200,000 to 300,000 distinct CDR3 sequences, with approximately 9% as singletons. CDR1 and CDR2 from the germline V gene are SGHTA and FQGNSA. V shed 1 base and J shed 0 bases, with 9 bases lying between them. The CDR3 is made up of 15 amino acids. This clonotype was detected many times. Its antigen is not known. Study-wide points: Apparently characteristic of ankylosing spondylitis blood was a TCR beta motif (eight highly homologous variants). A CD8+ phenotype characterized the disease-linked clones, which were relatively rare in peripheral blood.

The rearrangement links TRBV7-2 to TRBJ1-1; D is uncertain. Sample: blood, either unsorted or a sorted T cell fraction (not recorded which). This clonotype was sampled from a male donor with ankylosing spondylitis or in good health (not recorded which). This CDR3 is CASSLVLAVNTEAFF. The CDR3 DNA sequence: TGTGCCAGCAGCTTAGTCCTCGCGGTGAACACTGAAGCTTTCTTT.